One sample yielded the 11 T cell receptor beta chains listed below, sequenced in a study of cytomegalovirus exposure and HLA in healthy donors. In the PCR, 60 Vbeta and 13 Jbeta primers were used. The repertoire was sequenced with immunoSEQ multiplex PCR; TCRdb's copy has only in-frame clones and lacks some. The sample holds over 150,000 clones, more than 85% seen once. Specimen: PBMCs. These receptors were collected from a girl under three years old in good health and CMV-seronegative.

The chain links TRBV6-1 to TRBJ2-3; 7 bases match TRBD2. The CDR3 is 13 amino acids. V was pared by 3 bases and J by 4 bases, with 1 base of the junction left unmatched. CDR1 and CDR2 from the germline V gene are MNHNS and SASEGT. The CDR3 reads CASSDAGADTQYF. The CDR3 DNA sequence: TGTGCCAGCAGTGACGCGGGGGCAGATACGCAGTATTTT.

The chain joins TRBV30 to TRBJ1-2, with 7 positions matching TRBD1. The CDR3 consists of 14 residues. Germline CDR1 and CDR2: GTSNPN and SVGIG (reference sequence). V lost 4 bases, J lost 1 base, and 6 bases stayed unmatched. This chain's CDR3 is CAWKPGQLNYGYTF. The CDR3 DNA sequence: TGTGCCTGGAAACCGGGACAGCTTAACTATGGCTACACCTTC.

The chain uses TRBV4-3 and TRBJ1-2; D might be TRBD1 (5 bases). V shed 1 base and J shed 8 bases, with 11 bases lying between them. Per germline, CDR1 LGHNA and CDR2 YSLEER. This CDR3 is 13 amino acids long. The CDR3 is CASSQVRGVGYTF. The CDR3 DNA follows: TGCGCCAGCAGCCAAGTTAGGGGCGTGGGCTACACCTTC.

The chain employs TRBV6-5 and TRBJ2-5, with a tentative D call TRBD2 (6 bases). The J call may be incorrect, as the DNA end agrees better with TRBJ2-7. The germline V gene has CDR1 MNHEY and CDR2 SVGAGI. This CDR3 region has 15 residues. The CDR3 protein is CASSTGTSVSYEQYF. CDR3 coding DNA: TGTGCCAGCAGTACCGGGACTTCTGTTTCCTACGAGCAGTACTTC.

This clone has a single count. As DNA, the CDR3 is TGTGCCAGCCGGGAGGGGCGCGAACCGACTGAAGCTTTCTTT. It codes for CASREGREPTEAFF. V usage is TRBV19 and J usage is TRBJ1-1; the D gene is possibly TRBD1 (5 bases). Trimming shortened V by 9 bases and J by 5 bases, and 19 bases separated the two germline ends. The length of the CDR3 is 14 residues. CDR1 is LNHDA and CDR2 is SQIVND in the germline V gene (reference sequence).

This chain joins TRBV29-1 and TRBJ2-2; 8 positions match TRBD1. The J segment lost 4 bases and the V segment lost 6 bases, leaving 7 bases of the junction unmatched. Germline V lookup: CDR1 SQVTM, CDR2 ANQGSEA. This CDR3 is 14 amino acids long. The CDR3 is CSVNQGAGTGELFF. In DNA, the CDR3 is TGCAGCGTGAATCAGGGGGCGGGCACCGGGGAGCTGTTTTTT.

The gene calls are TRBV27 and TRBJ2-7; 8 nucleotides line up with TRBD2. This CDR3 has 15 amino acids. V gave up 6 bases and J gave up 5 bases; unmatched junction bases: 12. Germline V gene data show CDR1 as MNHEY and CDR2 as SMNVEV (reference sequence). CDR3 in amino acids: CASSRPRGGSNEQYF. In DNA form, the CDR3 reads TGTGCCAGCAGCCGCCCCCGGGGGGGATCTAACGAGCAGTACTTC.

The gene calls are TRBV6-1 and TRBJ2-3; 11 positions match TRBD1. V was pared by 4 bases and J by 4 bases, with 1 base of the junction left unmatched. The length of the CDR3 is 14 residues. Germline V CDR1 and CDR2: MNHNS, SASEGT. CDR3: CASSGTGGADTQYF. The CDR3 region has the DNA TGTGCCAGCAGTGGGACAGGGGGCGCAGATACGCAGTATTTT.

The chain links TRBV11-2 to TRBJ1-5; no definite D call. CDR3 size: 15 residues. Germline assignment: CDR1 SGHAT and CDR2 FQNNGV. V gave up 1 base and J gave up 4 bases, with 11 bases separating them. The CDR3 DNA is TGTGCCAGCAGCTTAGGGCCTGCAGGTAATCAGCCCCAGCATTTT. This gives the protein CASSLGPAGNQPQHF.

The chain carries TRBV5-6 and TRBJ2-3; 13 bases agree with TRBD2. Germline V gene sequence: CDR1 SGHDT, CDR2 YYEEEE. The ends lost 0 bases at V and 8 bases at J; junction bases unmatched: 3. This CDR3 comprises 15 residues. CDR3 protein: CASSLGLAGGSTQYF. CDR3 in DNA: TGTGCCAGCAGCTTGGGACTAGCGGGGGGATCTACGCAGTATTTT. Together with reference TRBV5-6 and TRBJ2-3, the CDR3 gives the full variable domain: DAGVTQSPTHLIKTRGQQVTLRCSPKSGHDTVSWYQQALGQGPQFIFQYYEEEERQRGNFPDRFSGHQFPNYSSELNVNALLLGDSALYLCASSLGLAGGSTQYFGPGTRLTVL.

CDR3 sequence reads: CASGQGGRTEAFF. As DNA, the CDR3 is TGTGCCAGCGGCCAGGGGGGCCGGACTGAAGCTTTCTTT. The chain carries TRBV7-9 and TRBJ1-1; 7 bases map to TRBD1. CDR3 length: 13 residues. Germline V gives CDR1 SEHNR, CDR2 FQNEAQ (reference sequence). The ends lost 8 bases at V and 5 bases at J; junction bases unmatched: 8. The complete variable domain, with remaining parts taken from reference TRBV7-9 and TRBJ1-1, reads DTGVSQNPRHKITKRGQNVTFRCDPISEHNRLYWYRQTLGQGPEFLTYFQNEAQLEKSRLLSDRFSAERPKGSFSTLEIQRTEQGDSAMYLCASGQGGRTEAFFGQGTRLTVV.